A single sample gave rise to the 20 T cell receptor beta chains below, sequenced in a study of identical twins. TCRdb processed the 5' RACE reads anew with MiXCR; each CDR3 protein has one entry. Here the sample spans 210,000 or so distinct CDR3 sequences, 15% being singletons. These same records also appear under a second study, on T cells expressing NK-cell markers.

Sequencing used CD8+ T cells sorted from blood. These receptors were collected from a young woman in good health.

The CDR3 DNA reads as TGTGCCAGCAGCCGTCACAGGGCCAGGATAGGGGAGACCCAGTACTTC. Translation: CASSRHRARIGETQYF. This rearrangement joins TRBV27 to TRBJ2-5; maybe TRBD1 (6 bases). Per the germline V gene, CDR1 is MNHEY and CDR2 is SMNVEV (reference sequence). Between the trimmed V and J ends, which lost 6 bases and 5 bases, there was a span of 22 bases. This CDR3 has 16 residues.

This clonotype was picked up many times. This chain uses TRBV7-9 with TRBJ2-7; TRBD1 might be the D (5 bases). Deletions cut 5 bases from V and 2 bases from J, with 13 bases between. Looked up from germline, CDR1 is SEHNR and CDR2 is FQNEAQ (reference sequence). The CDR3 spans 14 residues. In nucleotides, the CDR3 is TGTGCCAGCAGCCTAACAGGTATCGCCTACGAGCAGTACTTC. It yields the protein CASSLTGIAYEQYF.

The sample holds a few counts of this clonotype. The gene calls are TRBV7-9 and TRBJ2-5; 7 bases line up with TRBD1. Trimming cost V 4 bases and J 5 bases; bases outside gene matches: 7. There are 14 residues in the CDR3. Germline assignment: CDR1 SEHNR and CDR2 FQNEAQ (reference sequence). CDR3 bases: TGTGCCAGCAGCTCGACAGGGTTTGGGGAGACCCAGTACTTC. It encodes CASSSTGFGETQYF.

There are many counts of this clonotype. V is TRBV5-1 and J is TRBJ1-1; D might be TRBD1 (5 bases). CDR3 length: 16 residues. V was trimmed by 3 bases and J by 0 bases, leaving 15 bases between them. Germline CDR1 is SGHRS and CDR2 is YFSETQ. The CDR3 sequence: CASSWMGRGMNTEAFF. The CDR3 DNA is TGCGCCAGCAGCTGGATGGGGCGAGGGATGAACACTGAAGCTTTCTTT.

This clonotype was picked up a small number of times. CDR3 in DNA: TGCGCCAGCAGCTTTGCGATTGCAGCAGATACGCAGTATTTT. Translation gives CASSFAIAADTQYF. The V call is TRBV5-1, the J call TRBJ2-3; unclear D gene. The ends were cut back, 2 bases at V and 4 bases at J, with 11 bases in the middle. The germline CDR1 and CDR2 sequences are SGHRS and YFSETQ. The CDR3 is 14 residues long. The whole variable domain, filled in from reference TRBV5-1 and TRBJ2-3, reads KAGVTQTPRYLIKTRGQQVTLSCSPISGHRSVSWYQQTPGQGLQFLFEYFSETQRNKGNFPGRFSGRQFSNSRSEMNVSTLELGDSALYLCASSFAIAADTQYFGPGTRLTVL.

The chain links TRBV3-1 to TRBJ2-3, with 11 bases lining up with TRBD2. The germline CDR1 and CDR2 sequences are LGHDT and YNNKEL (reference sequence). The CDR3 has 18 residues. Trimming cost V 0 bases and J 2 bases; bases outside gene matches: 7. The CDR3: CASSQELTSGGATDTQYF. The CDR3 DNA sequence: TGTGCCAGCAGCCAAGAACTTACTAGCGGGGGAGCCACAGATACGCAGTATTTT.

Here the CDR3 reads CASSPPDRSGPLGEQYF. The CDR3, as DNA: TGTGCCAGCAGCCCTCCGGACAGGTCGGGCCCCCTCGGCGAGCAGTACTTC. V and J are TRBV12-3 or TRBV12-4 and TRBJ2-7; 7 bases are a match to TRBD1. Losses at the gene ends were 6 bases for V and 6 bases for J; bases not matched to a gene: 20. The CDR3 is made up of 17 amino acids.

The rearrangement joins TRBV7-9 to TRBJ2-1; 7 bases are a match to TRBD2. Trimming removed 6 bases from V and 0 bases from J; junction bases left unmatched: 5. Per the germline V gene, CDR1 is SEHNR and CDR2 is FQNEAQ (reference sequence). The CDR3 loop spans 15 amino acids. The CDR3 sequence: CASSLRTSSYNEQFF. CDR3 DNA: TGTGCCAGCAGTCTTAGGACTAGCTCCTACAATGAGCAGTTCTTC.

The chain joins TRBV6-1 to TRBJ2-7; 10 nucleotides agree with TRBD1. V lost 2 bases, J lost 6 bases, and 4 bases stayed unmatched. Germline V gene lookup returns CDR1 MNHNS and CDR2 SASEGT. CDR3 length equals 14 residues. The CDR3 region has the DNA TGTGCCAGCAGTGAAATGGGACAGGGGTCCGAGCAGTACTTC. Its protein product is CASSEMGQGSEQYF.

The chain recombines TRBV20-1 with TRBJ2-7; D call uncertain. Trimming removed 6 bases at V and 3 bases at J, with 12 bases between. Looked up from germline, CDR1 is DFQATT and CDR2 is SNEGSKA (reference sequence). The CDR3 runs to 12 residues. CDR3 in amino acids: CSAERPDYEQYF. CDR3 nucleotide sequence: TGCAGTGCCGAACGACCCGACTACGAGCAGTACTTC.

The CDR3 sequence is CASSRWGYEQYF. Written as DNA, the CDR3 is TGTGCCAGCAGCCGCTGGGGGTACGAGCAGTACTTC. The chain employs TRBV7-2 and TRBJ2-7; perhaps D is TRBD1 or TRBD2 (5 bases each). Germline CDR1 reads SGHTA; CDR2 reads FQGNSA. Trimming shortened V by 5 bases and J by 4 bases, and 9 bases separated the two germline ends. CDR3 length: 12 amino acids.

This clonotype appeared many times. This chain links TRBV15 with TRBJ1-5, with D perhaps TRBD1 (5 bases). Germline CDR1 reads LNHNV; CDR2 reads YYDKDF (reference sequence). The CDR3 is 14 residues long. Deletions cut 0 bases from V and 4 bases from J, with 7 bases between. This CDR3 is CATSRDRANQPQHF. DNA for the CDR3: TGTGCCACCAGCAGAGACAGGGCGAATCAGCCCCAGCATTTT.

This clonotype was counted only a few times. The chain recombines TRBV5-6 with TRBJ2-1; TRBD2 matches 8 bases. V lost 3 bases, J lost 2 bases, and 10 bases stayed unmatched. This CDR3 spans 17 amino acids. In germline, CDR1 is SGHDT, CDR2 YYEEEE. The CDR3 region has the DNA TGTGCCAGCAGCTCCCTTAGCGGGGCAAATACCTACAATGAGCAGTTCTTC. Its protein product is CASSSLSGANTYNEQFF.

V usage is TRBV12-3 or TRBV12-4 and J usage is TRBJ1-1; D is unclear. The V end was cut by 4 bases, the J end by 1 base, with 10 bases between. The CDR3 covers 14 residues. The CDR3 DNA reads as TGTGCCAGCAGTTATGGGCTGCCGAACACTGAAGCTTTCTTT. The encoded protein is CASSYGLPNTEAFF.

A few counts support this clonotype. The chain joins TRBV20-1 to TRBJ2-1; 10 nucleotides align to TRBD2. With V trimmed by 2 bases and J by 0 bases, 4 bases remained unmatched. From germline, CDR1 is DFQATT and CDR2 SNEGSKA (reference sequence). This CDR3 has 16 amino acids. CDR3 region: CSARPIAGGSYNEQFF. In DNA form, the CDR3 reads TGCAGTGCTAGACCTATAGCGGGAGGCTCCTACAATGAGCAGTTCTTC.

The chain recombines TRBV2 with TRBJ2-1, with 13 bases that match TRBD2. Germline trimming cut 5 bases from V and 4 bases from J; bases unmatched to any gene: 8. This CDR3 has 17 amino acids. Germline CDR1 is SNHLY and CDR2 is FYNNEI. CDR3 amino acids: CASSPGLAGKKYNEQFF. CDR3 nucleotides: TGTGCCAGCAGTCCGGGACTAGCGGGGAAAAAATACAATGAGCAGTTCTTC.

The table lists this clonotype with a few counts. In nucleotides, the CDR3 is TGCAGCGTTGTAAGGGGGGACTTCATGAACACTGAAGCTTTCTTT. Encoded protein: CSVVRGDFMNTEAFF. J is TRBJ1-1 and V is TRBV29-1, with TRBD1 as a possible D gene (6 bases). CDR1 is SQVTM and CDR2 is ANQGSEA in the germline V gene. V lost 4 bases and J 0 bases, leaving 15 bases between the germline ends. The CDR3 runs to 15 residues.

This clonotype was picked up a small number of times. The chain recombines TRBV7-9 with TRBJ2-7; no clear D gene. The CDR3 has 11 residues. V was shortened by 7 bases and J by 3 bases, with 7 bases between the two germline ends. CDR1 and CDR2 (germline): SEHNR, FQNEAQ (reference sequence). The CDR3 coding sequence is TGTGCCAGCAAAGGAAACTACGAGCAGTACTTC. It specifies CASKGNYEQYF.

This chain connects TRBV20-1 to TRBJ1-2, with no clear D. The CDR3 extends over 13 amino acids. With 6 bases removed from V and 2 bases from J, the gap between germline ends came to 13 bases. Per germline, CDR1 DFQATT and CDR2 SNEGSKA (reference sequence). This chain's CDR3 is CSAAQVANYGYTF. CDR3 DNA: TGCAGTGCCGCCCAGGTAGCGAACTATGGCTACACCTTC.

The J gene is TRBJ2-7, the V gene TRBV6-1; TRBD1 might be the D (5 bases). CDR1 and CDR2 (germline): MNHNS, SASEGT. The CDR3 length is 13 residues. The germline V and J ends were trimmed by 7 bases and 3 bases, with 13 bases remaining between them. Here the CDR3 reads CASTTDTIYEQYF. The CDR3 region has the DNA TGTGCCAGCACGACGGACACCATCTACGAGCAGTACTTC.